This TCR beta chain was captured in a study of OX40 agonist ivuxolimab in advanced cancers. On the study more broadly: Head and neck, renal cell, melanoma or hepatocellular carcinoma were the cancers that dose-escalation patients had. Previous treatment with anti-PD-1, anti-PD-L1 or anti-CTLA-4 therapy was allowed; roughly 40% had received some. Findings and caveats of the study: CD8+ T cells showed, on average, more clonal expansion than CD4+ cells.

In germline, CDR1 is KGHSH, CDR2 LQKENI. The CDR3 runs to 17 residues. Trimming cost V 3 bases and J 6 bases; bases outside gene matches: 16. Regarding this clone: The antigen remains unidentified.

The repertoire was sequenced with immunoSEQ multiplex PCR; TCRdb's copy has only in-frame clones and lacks some. The sample has about 55,000 clones; approximately 80% are singletons. This chain joins TRBV18 and TRBJ2-7; 8 nucleotides align to TRBD2. The clonotype comes from an adult with an advanced solid tumor such as melanoma, head and neck, liver or kidney cancer. The starting material was CD4+ or CD8+ T cells sorted from blood, obtained in a trial of the OX40 agonist ivuxolimab. CDR3 region: CASSPRRAGVPPSEQYF. CDR3 in DNA: TGTGCCAGCTCACCCCGAAGAGCGGGAGTCCCCCCTTCCGAGCAGTACTTC. The variable domain in full, completed from reference TRBV18 and TRBJ2-7, reads NAGVMQNPRHLVRRRGQEARLRCSPMKGHSHVYWYRQLPEEGLKFMVYLQKENIIDESGMPKERFSAEFPKEGPSILRIQQVVRGDSAAYFCASSPRRAGVPPSEQYFGPGTRLTVT.